One sample yielded the 32 T cell receptor beta chains listed below, sequenced in a study of Graves' ophthalmopathy and Graves' hyperthyroidism. RNA transcripts provided the template for amplifying TCR beta CDR3 regions. Amplification began with first-round RT-PCR using HTBI primers, then second-round multiplex PCR was performed. TCRdb called the multiplex PCR reads again in MiXCR, with one record for every CDR3 protein. The sample records about 590,000 distinct CDR3 sequences, 39% being singletons. The material sequenced was peripheral blood or thyroid tissue (not recorded which). These TCRs come from an adult man with Graves' hyperthyroidism.

At least ten counts were recorded for this clonotype. The V gene is TRBV20-1, the J gene TRBJ2-5; 14 nucleotides align to TRBD2. This CDR3 has 16 residues. J gave up 7 bases and V 4 bases, and 11 bases lay outside the gene matches. Germline V gene data show CDR1 as DFQATT and CDR2 as SNEGSKA (reference sequence). Here the CDR3 DNA reads TGCAGTGCTACGGGGACTAGCGGGGGCCCCGTGGGGACCCAGTACTTC. Protein: CSATGTSGGPVGTQYF.

CDR3 sequence (DNA): TGCAGCGTTGATCGACAGGGAAGGGTCCCGAACACTGAAGCTTTCTTT. Amino acid sequence: CSVDRQGRVPNTEAFF. This chain uses TRBV29-1 with TRBJ1-1; 7 nucleotides agree with TRBD1. Trimming took 3 bases from V and 1 from J; bases not matched to a gene: 11. This CDR3 is 16 amino acids long. Germline V lookup: CDR1 SQVTM, CDR2 ANQGSEA.

The chain uses TRBV5-1 and TRBJ2-5, with D tentatively TRBD1 (5 bases). Trimming stripped 0 bases from V and 5 bases from J, with 11 bases between. Germline CDR1 and CDR2: SGHRS and YFSETQ. This CDR3 is 14 amino acids long. The CDR3 loop reads CASSLAGLYETQYF. The CDR3 DNA is TGCGCCAGCAGCTTGGCAGGGTTGTACGAGACCCAGTACTTC. Drawing the rest from reference TRBV5-1 and TRBJ2-5, the complete variable domain is KAGVTQTPRYLIKTRGQQVTLSCSPISGHRSVSWYQQTPGQGLQFLFEYFSETQRNKGNFPGRFSGRQFSNSRSEMNVSTLELGDSALYLCASSLAGLYETQYFGPGTRLLVL.

This sequence joins TRBV29-1 and TRBJ1-2, with TRBD1 identical over 9 bases. The germline CDR1 and CDR2 sequences are SQVTM and ANQGSEA. V lost 6 bases, J lost 6 bases, and 8 bases stayed unmatched. The CDR3 consists of 13 residues. CDR3 loop: CSVVTGGGDGYTF. The DNA of the CDR3 is TGCAGCGTCGTAACAGGGGGCGGGGATGGCTACACCTTC.

The chain combines TRBV30 with TRBJ2-7, with D perhaps matching TRBD1 (5 bases). Trimming took off 1 base at V and 0 bases at J, with 7 bases between the two ends. This CDR3 comprises 13 residues. CDR1 GTSNPN and CDR2 SVGIG come from the germline V gene (reference sequence). The CDR3 coding sequence is TGTGCCTGGAGTGACAGGAGCTCCTACGAGCAGTACTTC. Translated, it gives CAWSDRSSYEQYF.

The rearrangement uses TRBV5-4 and TRBJ1-1, with D possibly matching TRBD1 (5 bases). This CDR3 spans 15 amino acids. V gave up 3 bases and J gave up 6 bases, with 18 bases separating them. CDR1 is SGHNT, CDR2 YYREEE, per germline (reference sequence). DNA for the CDR3: TGTGCCAGCAGCTCCCCCGCCGGGGCCCTACCTGAAGCTTTCTTT. Translating gives CASSSPAGALPEAFF.

The sample holds a few counts of this clonotype. The chain uses TRBV18 and TRBJ2-5; either TRBD1 or TRBD2 may fit D (5 bases each). Germline CDR1 KGHSH, CDR2 LQKENI. The CDR3 covers 14 residues. V was pared by 2 bases and J by 0 bases, with 7 bases between. The CDR3 sequence: CASSPRGHQETQYF. DNA for the CDR3: TGTGCCAGCTCACCAAGGGGACACCAAGAGACCCAGTACTTC.

This clonotype appeared a few times. This chain uses TRBV12-3 or TRBV12-4 with TRBJ1-1; D call uncertain. The CDR3 runs 13 residues. Trimming left V 5 bases short and J 1 base short, with 8 bases between. The CDR3 reads CASSRNPNTEAFF. The DNA for the CDR3 is TGTGCCAGCAGTCGGAACCCGAACACTGAAGCTTTCTTT.

This clonotype has a count of ten or more. The rearrangement joins TRBV4-1 to TRBJ1-1, with D uncertain. CDR3 length: 13 amino acids. Deletions cut 3 bases from V and 4 bases from J, with 9 bases between. Germline V CDR1 and CDR2: MGHRA, YSYEKL. Here the CDR3 DNA reads TGCGCCAGCAGCCATGGGCAGATCACTGAAGCTTTCTTT. It yields the protein CASSHGQITEAFF.

This clonotype was found many times. The CDR3 sequence: CAISAVTNYGYTF. Here the CDR3 DNA reads TGTGCCATCAGTGCGGTCACTAACTATGGCTACACCTTC. This chain uses TRBV10-3 with TRBJ1-2; D unclear. Per germline, CDR1 ENHRY and CDR2 SYGVKD. V was shortened by 4 bases and J by 0 bases, with 6 bases between the two germline ends. The length of the CDR3 is 13 residues.

There are a few counts of this clonotype. The chain recombines TRBV6-5 with TRBJ1-6; 8 bases agree with TRBD1. V lost 4 bases and J lost 0; bases outside the gene matches: 5. The CDR3 covers 17 residues. CDR1 and CDR2 (germline): MNHEY, SVGAGI. CDR3 residues: CASSFSTGGSYNSPLHF. In DNA, the CDR3 is TGTGCCAGCAGTTTTTCCACAGGGGGCTCCTATAATTCACCCCTCCACTTT.

The chain couples TRBV20-1 to TRBJ2-7; TRBD1 matches at 9 bases. The CDR3 runs 11 residues. Trimming took 6 bases from V and 6 from J; bases not matched to a gene: 3. The germline V gene has CDR1 DFQATT and CDR2 SNEGSKA (reference sequence). The CDR3 DNA is TGCAGTGCGCTGACAGGGGGCGAGCAGTACTTC. It encodes CSALTGGEQYF.

This clonotype has at least ten counts. This chain connects TRBV28 to TRBJ1-5; unclear D gene. V dropped 6 bases and J dropped 8 bases, with 11 bases sitting between them. The CDR3 spans 12 residues. Germline CDR1 is MDHEN and CDR2 is SYDVKM. The DNA of the CDR3 is TGTGCCAGCAGCCTTACGGTCAAGCCCCAGCATTTT. Encoded protein: CASSLTVKPQHF. Full variable domain (outside the CDR3, taken from reference TRBV28 and TRBJ1-5): DVKVTQSSRYLVKRTGEKVFLECVQDMDHENMFWYRQDPGLGLRLIYFSYDVKMKEKGDIPEGYSVSREKKERFSLILESASTNQTSMYLCASSLTVKPQHFGDGTRLSIL.

This chain uses TRBV5-1 with TRBJ1-4, with 7 bases matching TRBD1. Germline CDR1 is SGHRS and CDR2 is YFSETQ. The CDR3 length is 16 residues. V was pared by 5 bases and J by 3 bases, with 10 bases of the junction left unmatched. The DNA for the CDR3 is TGCGCCAGCAGTCGCCTTTCGGGACAGTCTAATGAAAAACTGTTTTTT. The encoded protein is CASSRLSGQSNEKLFF. The full variable domain, its missing parts supplied by reference TRBV5-1 and TRBJ1-4, is KAGVTQTPRYLIKTRGQQVTLSCSPISGHRSVSWYQQTPGQGLQFLFEYFSETQRNKGNFPGRFSGRQFSNSRSEMNVSTLELGDSALYLCASSRLSGQSNEKLFFGSGTQLSVL.

Worth noting for this clonotype: A much more abundant neighbour one base away suggests this may be a read error. The gene calls are TRBV29-1 and TRBJ2-6; D unresolved. Germline values: CDR1 SQVTM, CDR2 ANQGSEA. The CDR3 covers 16 residues. V was cut by 4 bases and J by 0 bases, with 13 bases left in between. This CDR3 is CSVVVGSPSGANVLTF. The CDR3 DNA sequence: TGCAGCGTTGTGGTGGGCTCTCCCTCTGGGGCCAACGTCCTGACTTTC.

The chain is built from TRBV12-5 and TRBJ1-5; possible D gene TRBD1, 5 bases. Trimming shortened V by 2 bases and J by 4 bases, and 9 bases separated the two germline ends. CDR3 length equals 14 residues. The germline gives CDR1 LGHNT, CDR2 FRNRAP. CDR3 protein: CASGLPGQNQPQHF. The CDR3 bases are TGTGCTAGTGGTTTGCCGGGGCAAAATCAGCCCCAGCATTTT. Full variable domain (remainder filled in from reference TRBV12-5 and TRBJ1-5): DARVTQTPRHKVTEMGQEVTMRCQPILGHNTVFWYRQTMMQGLELLAYFRNRAPLDDSGMPKDRFSAEMPDATLATLKIQPSEPRDSAVYFCASGLPGQNQPQHFGDGTRLSIL.

The chain recombines TRBV29-1 with TRBJ1-1, with D maybe TRBD1 (5 bases). Trimming took off 6 bases at V and 1 base at J, with 12 bases between the two ends. CDR3 size: 13 residues. The germline gives CDR1 SQVTM, CDR2 ANQGSEA. The CDR3 is CSVWGYWNTEAFF. DNA of the CDR3: TGCAGCGTATGGGGGTATTGGAACACTGAAGCTTTCTTT.

Ten or more counts support this clonotype. The chain recombines TRBV10-2 with TRBJ2-7; D gene unclear. V lost 7 bases and J 3 bases, leaving 16 bases between the germline ends. The CDR3 is 14 residues long. Germline V gene sequence: CDR1 WSHSY, CDR2 SAAADI. Here the CDR3 reads CASKGRADLYEQYF. DNA of the CDR3: TGCGCCAGCAAAGGTAGAGCAGACCTCTACGAGCAGTACTTC.

This clonotype was seen many times. The chain has TRBV12-3 or TRBV12-4 and TRBJ2-2; D is undetermined. This CDR3 is built from 13 residues. V was shortened by 6 bases and J by 1 base, with 6 bases between the two germline ends. The CDR3 DNA follows: TGTGCCAGCAGCTTACGGAACACCGGGGAGCTGTTTTTT. Its translation: CASSLRNTGELFF.

The chain recombines TRBV20-1 with TRBJ1-2, with D perhaps matching TRBD1 (5 bases). The germline V gene has CDR1 DFQATT and CDR2 SNEGSKA (reference sequence). The CDR3 covers 12 residues. V was pared by 0 bases and J by 8 bases, with 10 bases between. The CDR3 nucleotides are TGCAGTGCTAGAGAGCGACAGTTCGGCTACACCTTC. This gives the protein CSARERQFGYTF.

Regarding this clonotype: This may be a read error, as it is one base from a much larger clone. The rearrangement links TRBV27 to TRBJ1-2; 7 positions agree with TRBD1. CDR3 length equals 15 residues. Germline CDR1 and CDR2: MNHEY and SMNVEV (reference sequence). The ends lost 6 bases at V and 8 bases at J; junction bases unmatched: 15. CDR3 nucleotides: TGTGCCAGCAGCCCAAGCGGGGGACAGCCTATGGGCTACACCTTC. As protein: CASSPSGGQPMGYTF.

The table lists this clonotype with a few counts. This chain joins TRBV12-3 or TRBV12-4 and TRBJ2-5, with D tentatively TRBD1 (6 bases). There are 13 residues in the CDR3. V dropped 5 bases and J dropped 9 bases, with 16 bases sitting between them. The CDR3 DNA reads TGTGCCAGCAGTCTCCAGGGGAAGGGGGCCCAGTACTTC. It translates to CASSLQGKGAQYF.

Points on this clonotype: This could be a read error, since a much larger clone is one nucleotide away. V gene TRBV5-1 combines with J gene TRBJ1-4; D is unresolved. Trimming took off 4 bases at V and 3 bases at J, with 10 bases between the two ends. The CDR3 extends over 14 amino acids. Germline V gene data show CDR1 as SGHRS and CDR2 as YFSETQ. CDR3 DNA: TGCGCCAGCAGCCCGACTGTGTCTAATGAAAAACTGTTTTTT. Amino acid sequence: CASSPTVSNEKLFF.

This sequence joins TRBV25-1 and TRBJ2-2; D possibly corresponds to TRBD1 (6 bases). The CDR3 has 13 residues. CDR1 and CDR2 from the germline V gene are MGHDK and SYGVNS. Between the trimmed V and J ends, which lost 6 bases and 4 bases, there was a span of 9 bases. CDR3 sequence (DNA): TGTGCCAGCAGCGACAGGAGCACCGGGGAGCTGTTTTTT. It is translated as CASSDRSTGELFF. The full variable domain, completed using reference TRBV25-1 and TRBJ2-2, is EADIYQTPRYLVIGTGKKITLECSQTMGHDKMYWYQQDPGMELHLIHYSYGVNSTEKGDLSSESTVSRIRTEHFPLTLESARPSHTSQYLCASSDRSTGELFFGEGSRLTVL.

This clonotype was seen ten or more times. This chain connects TRBV5-8 to TRBJ1-2; D perhaps matches TRBD1 (6 bases). CDR1 and CDR2 (germline): SGHTS, YDEGEE. This CDR3 has 15 residues. V dropped 4 bases and J dropped 3 bases, with 16 bases sitting between them. The CDR3 region has the DNA TGTGCCAGCAGCGCCGGTGGGGGGCTCGACTATGGCTACACCTTC. Amino acids: CASSAGGGLDYGYTF.

Of note for this clonotype: Given a much more abundant clone one base away, this may be a read error. The genes are TRBV4-1 and TRBJ1-1, with 9 positions matching TRBD1. The CDR3 length is 17 residues. Trimming cost V 1 base and J 1 base; bases outside gene matches: 7. Germline V lookup: CDR1 MGHRA, CDR2 YSYEKL. CDR3 sequence (DNA): TGCGCCAGCAGCCAAGGTACAGGGGGCGCGCAGAACACTGAAGCTTTCTTT. Residues: CASSQGTGGAQNTEAFF.

This clonotype was detected many times. J is TRBJ2-2 and V is TRBV9; D is ambiguous. With 4 bases removed from V and 4 bases from J, the gap between germline ends came to 11 bases. Germline CDR1 SGDLS, CDR2 YYNGEE. This CDR3 region has 14 residues. CDR3 DNA: TGTGCCAGCAGCAAAGAGGCGGCCACCGGGGAGCTGTTTTTT. Amino acid sequence: CASSKEAATGELFF.

On this clonotype: A junction boundary mismatches the germline segment, possibly from a read error. The chain has TRBV7-9 and TRBJ2-2, with TRBD2 as a possible D gene (6 bases). In germline, CDR1 is SEHNR, CDR2 FQNEAQ (reference sequence). This CDR3 region has 10 residues. CDR3 in amino acids: CASSSRELLF. The CDR3 bases are TGTGCCAGCAGCTCCCGGGAGCTGCTTTTT.

Many counts were recorded for this clonotype. The chain combines TRBV29-1 with TRBJ1-2; D unclear. Trimming removed 2 bases at V and 4 bases at J, with 14 bases between. The CDR3 sequence is 14 residues long. Germline V gene lookup returns CDR1 SQVTM and CDR2 ANQGSEA. CDR3 sequence (DNA): TGCAGCGTTGAACCCCTGGGGTTGGGCTATGGCTACACCTTC. Residues: CSVEPLGLGYGYTF.

The sample holds a few counts of this clonotype. The chain is built from TRBV6-1 and TRBJ1-1, with a tentative D call TRBD1 (6 bases). Trimming pared 5 bases from V and 5 bases from J, leaving 18 bases between. The CDR3 runs 15 residues. Germline V gene sequence: CDR1 MNHNS, CDR2 SASEGT. CDR3 in amino acids: CASSPPGALGTEAFF. CDR3 sequence (DNA): TGTGCCAGCAGTCCCCCGGGGGCCTTGGGGACTGAAGCTTTCTTT.

On this clonotype itself: The missing conserved phenylalanine or tryptophan at the end of this CDR3 makes a read error likely. No DNA is shown, since the ends of the CDR3 on it are uncertain; the CDR3 is the one TCRdb lists. The chain employs TRBV15 and TRBJ1-4; no check of the table's D call, TRBD1, against the DNA was made. Both ends counted, the CDR3 spans 13 residues. Germline CDR1 LNHNV, CDR2 YYDKDF (reference sequence). The CDR3 sequence is CATSRARTGVENY.

Turning to this clonotype: Germline is not matched at one junction end, which may reflect a read error. The V gene is TRBV7-9, the J gene TRBJ2-7; 8 bases fit TRBD1. CDR3 size: 14 residues. CDR1 and CDR2 (germline): SEHNR, FQNEAQ (reference sequence). The CDR3 nucleotides read TGCGCCAGCAGCCCGGGGACAGGCCTTGACGTGCAGTACTTC. This gives the protein CASSPGTGLDVQYF.